The rows below give T cell receptor beta chains drawn from one sample of a study of ipilimumab plus nivolumab after autologous stem cell transplantation. Assay used: immunoSEQ multiplex PCR; TCRdb lists only in-frame clones, some missing. The sample has approximately 84,000 clones; 83% are singletons. The material sequenced was PBMCs, taken in a trial of ipilimumab plus nivolumab as post-transplant consolidation. The receptor set was obtained from a male donor with diffuse large B-cell lymphoma. Each CDR3 is given with its conserved first and last residue. D genes are given only for firm matches. Clone size is not always given. Where it is, it says once, few, many or a class for expanded clones.

v_call: TRBV25-1
clone_size: .
j_call: TRBJ2-1
d_call: TRBD1
cdr3_aa: CASSRQGAGEQFF
cdr3_nt: TGTGCCAGCAGTCGACAGGGCGCGGGTGAGCAGTTCTTC

v_call: TRBV5-4
clone_size: .
j_call: TRBJ2-1
d_call: TRBD2
cdr3_aa: CASSSQSGVTYNEQFF
cdr3_nt: TGTGCCAGCAGCTCCCAGAGCGGGGTTACCTACAATGAGCAGTTCTTC

v_call: TRBV27
clone_size: .
j_call: TRBJ2-7
d_call: .
cdr3_aa: CASRPFRGFDEQYF
cdr3_nt: TGTGCCAGCAGACCTTTCAGGGGCTTTGACGAGCAGTACTTC

v_call: TRBV6-5
clone_size: .
j_call: TRBJ1-3
d_call: .
cdr3_aa: CASRGSAGNTIYF
cdr3_nt: TGTGCCAGCAGGGGATCTGCTGGAAACACCATATATTTT

v_call: TRBV4-1
clone_size: .
j_call: TRBJ1-3
d_call: .
cdr3_aa: CASSRVDPGGNTIYF
cdr3_nt: TGCGCCAGCAGCAGGGTTGACCCGGGAGGAAACACCATATATTTT

v_call: TRBV11-3
clone_size: .
j_call: TRBJ2-2
d_call: TRBD2
cdr3_aa: CASSVTSGGGAGELFF
cdr3_nt: TGTGCCAGCAGCGTTACTAGCGGGGGAGGAGCCGGGGAGCTGTTTTTT

v_call: TRBV5-5
clone_size: .
j_call: TRBJ1-1
d_call: .
cdr3_aa: CASSSFGTRNTEAFF
cdr3_nt: TGTGCCAGCAGCTCATTCGGGACACGAAACACTGAAGCTTTCTTT

v_call: TRBV2
clone_size: .
j_call: TRBJ2-3
d_call: .
cdr3_aa: CASSVVRDPDTQYF
cdr3_nt: TGTGCCAGCAGTGTGGTTAGGGATCCAGATACGCAGTATTTT

v_call: TRBV6-1
clone_size: .
j_call: TRBJ1-2
d_call: TRBD1
cdr3_aa: CASAGQRAYGYTF
cdr3_nt: TGTGCCAGCGCGGGACAGCGAGCCTATGGCTACACCTTC

v_call: TRBV5-4
clone_size: .
j_call: TRBJ2-3
d_call: .
cdr3_aa: CASRLPGPADTQYF
cdr3_nt: TGTGCCAGCAGGCTACCAGGCCCCGCAGATACGCAGTATTTT

v_call: TRBV2
clone_size: few
j_call: TRBJ1-5
d_call: .
cdr3_aa: CASRTTGYSNQPQHF
cdr3_nt: TGTGCCAGCAGGACCACAGGGTATAGCAATCAGCCCCAGCATTTT

v_call: TRBV6-5
clone_size: .
j_call: TRBJ1-1
d_call: TRBD1
cdr3_aa: CASSTGGNTEAFF
cdr3_nt: TGTGCCAGCAGTACAGGGGGGAACACTGAAGCTTTCTTT

v_call: TRBV7-9
clone_size: .
j_call: TRBJ2-5
d_call: .
cdr3_aa: CASVGSGQETQYF
cdr3_nt: TGTGCCAGCGTTGGGAGCGGCCAAGAGACCCAGTACTTC

v_call: TRBV5-4
clone_size: .
j_call: TRBJ1-1
d_call: TRBD1
cdr3_aa: CASSSMTGGKTEAFF
cdr3_nt: TGTGCCAGCAGCTCGATGACAGGGGGGAAAACTGAAGCTTTCTTT

v_call: TRBV4-1
clone_size: .
j_call: TRBJ1-4
d_call: .
cdr3_aa: CASSQDPGTRAEKLFF
cdr3_nt: TGCGCCAGCAGCCAAGATCCCGGGACAAGGGCTGAAAAACTGTTTTTT

v_call: TRBV11-2
clone_size: .
j_call: TRBJ2-1
d_call: .
cdr3_aa: CASSLDPGLNNEQFF
cdr3_nt: TGTGCCAGCAGCTTAGATCCGGGTCTTAACAATGAGCAGTTCTTC

v_call: TRBV4-1
clone_size: many
j_call: TRBJ1-1
d_call: .
cdr3_aa: CASSQEDSNTEAFF
cdr3_nt: TGCGCCAGCAGCCAAGAGGACAGTAACACTGAAGCTTTCTTT

v_call: TRBV9
clone_size: once
j_call: TRBJ2-1
d_call: TRBD2
cdr3_aa: CASSVDRGGYNEQFF
cdr3_nt: TGTGCCAGCAGCGTAGATCGGGGGGGCTACAATGAGCAGTTCTTC

v_call: TRBV7-2
clone_size: .
j_call: TRBJ2-7
d_call: .
cdr3_aa: CASALGYYSYEQYF
cdr3_nt: TGTGCCAGCGCCCTGGGGTACTACTCCTACGAGCAGTACTTC

v_call: TRBV7-8
clone_size: .
j_call: TRBJ2-2
d_call: .
cdr3_aa: CASTPAGELFF
cdr3_nt: TGTGCCAGCACCCCGGCCGGGGAGCTGTTTTTT